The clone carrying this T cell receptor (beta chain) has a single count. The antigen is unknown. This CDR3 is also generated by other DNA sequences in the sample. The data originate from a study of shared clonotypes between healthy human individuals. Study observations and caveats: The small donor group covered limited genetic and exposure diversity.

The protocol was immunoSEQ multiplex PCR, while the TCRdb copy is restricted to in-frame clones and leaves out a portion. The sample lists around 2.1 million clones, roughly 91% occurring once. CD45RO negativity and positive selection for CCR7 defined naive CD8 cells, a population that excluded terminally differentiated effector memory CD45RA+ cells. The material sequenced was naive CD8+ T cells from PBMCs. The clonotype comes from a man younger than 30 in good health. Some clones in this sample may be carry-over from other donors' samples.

The CDR3 region has the DNA TGTGCCAGCAGTTCCGGGGGCTATGGCTACACCTTC. This encodes CASSSGGYGYTF. This sequence joins TRBV27 and TRBJ1-2; D might be TRBD1 (5 bases). The CDR3 is 12 amino acids. The germline CDR1 and CDR2 sequences are MNHEY and SMNVEV (reference sequence). Trimming shortened V by 4 bases and J by 4 bases, and 7 bases separated the two germline ends.